These 8 T cell receptor beta chains came from one sample sequenced in a study of T cell responses to AZD1222 COVID-19 vaccine. Sequenced by immunoSEQ multiplex PCR; TCRdb stores in-frame clones only, minus some. Here the sample spans 100,000 to 140,000 clones, approximately 90% being singletons. Sequencing was performed on peripheral blood, taken 28 days after the second AZD1222 dose. The source is an adult who received the AZD1222 COVID-19 vaccine.

This chain joins TRBV3-1 (or the pseudogene TRBV3-2) and TRBJ1-3; 7 bases fit TRBD1. After removal of 4 bases from V and 3 bases from J, the junction contained 9 bases not matched to a gene. The germline V gene encodes CDR1 LGHDT and CDR2 YNNKEL (reference sequence). The CDR3 runs to 16 residues. CDR3 loop: CASSRTTGMVGNTIYF. DNA for the CDR3: TGTGCCAGCAGCCGTACGACAGGGATGGTTGGAAACACCATATATTTT.

J is TRBJ2-7 and V is TRBV4-2; 9 positions agree with TRBD2. J gave up 7 bases and V 1 base, and 8 bases lay outside the gene matches. The CDR3 is 15 amino acids. Germline lookup yields CDR1 LGHNA and CDR2 YNFKEQ. The CDR3 protein is CASSQVIAGAGEQYF. CDR3 coding DNA: TGTGCCAGCAGCCAAGTAATAGCGGGAGCTGGAGAGCAGTACTTC.

This rearrangement joins TRBV7-8 to TRBJ2-7; no firm D call. In germline, CDR1 is SGHVS, CDR2 FQNEAQ. Trimming removed 2 bases from V and 2 bases from J, with 4 bases in between. The CDR3 spans 12 residues. CDR3 residues: CASSLQAYEQYF. CDR3 DNA sequence: TGTGCCAGCAGCTTACAAGCCTACGAGCAGTACTTC.

The chain joins TRBV5-8 to TRBJ1-5; the D is unclear. This CDR3 spans 11 amino acids. Germline CDR1 and CDR2: SGHTS and YDEGEE. Trimming took 4 bases from V and 4 from J, leaving 3 bases between them. The DNA of the CDR3 is TGTGCCAGCAGCCTGAATCAGCCCCAGCATTTT. Translating it yields CASSLNQPQHF.

The chain combines TRBV5-1 with TRBJ2-1, with 8 bases identical to TRBD1. This CDR3 region has 16 residues. Trimming removed 4 bases from V and 4 bases from J; junction bases left unmatched: 10. CDR1 is SGHRS, CDR2 YFSETQ, per germline. The CDR3 region is CASSRTGTSQYNEQFF. The CDR3 bases are TGCGCCAGCAGCCGGACAGGGACAAGCCAATACAATGAGCAGTTCTTC. Supplemented by reference TRBV5-1 and TRBJ2-1, the full variable domain reads KAGVTQTPRYLIKTRGQQVTLSCSPISGHRSVSWYQQTPGQGLQFLFEYFSETQRNKGNFPGRFSGRQFSNSRSEMNVSTLELGDSALYLCASSRTGTSQYNEQFFGPGTRLTVL.

The chain joins TRBV11-3 to TRBJ2-7; no clear D. CDR1 and CDR2 (germline): SGHNT, YENEEA. CDR3 length: 13 residues. Trimming took off 6 bases at V and 2 bases at J, with 11 bases between the two ends. The CDR3 DNA sequence: TGTGCCAGCAGTCTAGGTGGTACCTACGAGCAGTACTTC. This translates into CASSLGGTYEQYF.

The rearrangement joins TRBV7-2 to TRBJ2-5, with TRBD1 as a possible D gene (6 bases). The V end was cut by 5 bases, the J end by 0 bases, with 13 bases between. Germline CDR1 is SGHTA and CDR2 is FQGNSA. The CDR3 totals 15 residues. CDR3 in DNA: TGTGCCAGCAGCCCCACGGGACACTACCAAGAGACCCAGTACTTC. This codes for CASSPTGHYQETQYF.

The rearrangement links TRBV9 to TRBJ2-7, with a weak D call TRBD2 (7 bases). Germline CDR1 SGDLS, CDR2 YYNGEE. This CDR3 has 14 amino acids. The V end lost 2 bases, the J end lost 2 bases, and 11 bases lay between the germline ends. CDR3 loop: CASSVSGGTYEQYF. The CDR3 DNA sequence: TGTGCCAGCAGCGTGTCGGGGGGCACCTACGAGCAGTACTTC.